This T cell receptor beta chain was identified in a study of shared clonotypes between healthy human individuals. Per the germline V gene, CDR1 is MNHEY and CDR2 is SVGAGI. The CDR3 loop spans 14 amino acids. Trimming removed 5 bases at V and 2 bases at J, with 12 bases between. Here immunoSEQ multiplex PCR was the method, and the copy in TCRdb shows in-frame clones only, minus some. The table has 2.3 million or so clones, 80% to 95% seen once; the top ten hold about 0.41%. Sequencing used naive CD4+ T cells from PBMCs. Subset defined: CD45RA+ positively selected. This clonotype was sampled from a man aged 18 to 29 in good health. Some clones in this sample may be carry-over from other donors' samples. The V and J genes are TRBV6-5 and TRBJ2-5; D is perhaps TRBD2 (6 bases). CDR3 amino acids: CASSRGVMQETQYF. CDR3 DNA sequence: TGTGCCAGCAGTCGCGGGGTGATGCAAGAGACCCAGTACTTC.